A selection of T cell receptor beta chains follows, all from one sample in a study of blood T cell repertoires in COVID-19. Sequencing used immunoSEQ multiplex PCR; TCRdb keeps in-frame clones, though not all of them. The top ten hold roughly 3.7% of the sample, which has about 150,000 clones, 65% to 85% seen once. The specimen was peripheral blood. The receptors originated from a woman aged 80 or over with acute or convalescent COVID-19. CDR3s include the opening cysteine and the closing phenylalanine or tryptophan. A D gene is named only where the DNA matches it firmly. Not every row has a clone size; where given, it reads once, few, many or a size class.

NA	13	TRBD1	TRBJ1-1	TRBV3-1/TRBV3-2	CASRDRVNTEAFF	TGTGCCAGCAGAGACAGGGTGAACACTGAAGCTTTCTTT
few	14	TRBD1	TRBJ1-5	TRBV27	CASSSGQARGPQHF	TGTGCCAGCAGTTCCGGACAGGCGAGGGGGCCCCAGCATTTT
NA	16	NA	TRBJ1-3	TRBV6-5	CASSYSSGGTANTIYF	TGTGCCAGCAGTTACTCGTCGGGGGGGACTGCAAACACCATATATTTT
NA	14	NA	TRBJ2-7	TRBV7-9	CASSPGAFASEQYF	TGTGCCAGCAGCCCAGGGGCGTTTGCCTCCGAGCAGTACTTC
NA	17	TRBD1	TRBJ1-2	TRBV11-2	CASSQPSGTGSNYGYTF	TGTGCCAGCAGCCAGCCATCCGGGACAGGGTCTAACTATGGCTACACCTTC
NA	15	NA	TRBJ2-2	TRBV10-1	CASSAGSSNTGELFF	TGCGCCAGCAGTGCCGGGAGTTCGAACACCGGGGAGCTGTTTTTT
NA	12	NA	TRBJ2-7	TRBV18	CASSPTSYEQYF	TGTGCCAGCTCGCCGACATCATACGAGCAGTACTTC
NA	16	NA	TRBJ1-4	TRBV7-9	CASSESARVTNEKLFF	TGTGCCAGCAGCGAATCTGCCAGGGTGACTAATGAAAAACTGTTTTTT
NA	18	TRBD1	TRBJ1-2	TRBV4-1	CASSQDPGTTDRGLGYTF	TGCGCCAGCAGCCAAGATCCGGGTACAACAGACAGGGGATTGGGCTACACCTTC
NA	16	TRBD1	TRBJ2-1	TRBV7-2	CASSLVRDRVSDEQFF	TGTGCCAGCAGCTTAGTAAGGGACAGGGTATCTGACGAGCAGTTCTTC
once	14	NA	TRBJ2-7	TRBV7-3	CASSLSRGSYEQYF	TGTGCCAGCAGCTTATCCCGGGGATCCTACGAGCAGTACTTC
NA	14	NA	TRBJ2-2	TRBV7-2	CASSLTRNTGELFF	TGTGCCAGCAGCTTAACGCGGAACACCGGGGAGCTGTTTTTT
NA	14	NA	TRBJ1-5	TRBV15	CATSRDQADQPQHF	TGTGCCACCAGCAGAGATCAGGCAGATCAGCCCCAGCATTTT
NA	16	NA	TRBJ1-3	TRBV4-3	CASSQDWPRSGNTIYF	TGCGCCAGCAGCCAAGATTGGCCCCGCTCTGGAAACACCATATATTTT
once	15	TRBD1	TRBJ1-2	TRBV18	CASSPPGTDLYGYTF	TGTGCCAGCTCACCACCCGGGACAGATCTCTATGGCTACACCTTC
NA	13	TRBD1	TRBJ1-2	TRBV6-4	CASRDGQGVGYTF	TGTGCCAGCAGAGACGGACAGGGAGTTGGCTACACCTTC
NA	14	NA	TRBJ1-1	TRBV11-2	CASTPGQTNTEAFF	TGTGCCAGCACCCCAGGACAGACGAACACTGAAGCTTTCTTT
NA	13	NA	TRBJ2-7	TRBV2	CASSEERENEQYF	TGTGCCAGCAGTGAAGAACGAGAGAACGAGCAGTACTTC
NA	13	NA	TRBJ1-2	TRBV19	CASSDDRFYGYTF	TGTGCCAGTAGTGATGACAGGTTCTATGGCTACACCTTC
NA	15	NA	TRBJ2-2	TRBV5-4	CASSLGGGRTGELFF	TGTGCCAGCAGCTTGGGCGGGGGCCGCACCGGGGAGCTGTTTTTT
once	15	NA	TRBJ1-1	TRBV6-6	CASEWGQDGDTEAFF	TGTGCCAGCGAGTGGGGCCAGGATGGGGACACTGAAGCTTTCTTT
NA	16	TRBD1	TRBJ1-5	TRBV6-2/TRBV6-3	CASSFQGAVSNQPQHF	TGTGCCAGCAGTTTCCAGGGGGCAGTGAGCAATCAGCCCCAGCATTTT
NA	14	NA	TRBJ1-6	TRBV5-1	CASSLGDDTSPLHF	TGCGCCAGCAGCTTGGGAGATGATACTTCACCCCTCCACTTT
NA	20	NA	TRBJ2-7	TRBV30	CAWSVRSSGYPRDRDYEQYF	TGTGCCTGGAGTGTACGTAGTAGCGGATATCCTAGGGACCGTGACTACGAGCAGTACTTC
NA	13	NA	TRBJ1-1	TRBV2	CASRGGVNTEAFF	TGTGCCAGCAGGGGTGGAGTGAACACTGAAGCTTTCTTT
NA	14	TRBD1	TRBJ1-1	TRBV2	CASSELSMGQEAFF	TGTGCCAGCAGTGAATTGTCCATGGGACAGGAAGCTTTCTTT
NA	17	TRBD1	TRBJ2-6	TRBV7-3	CASSLPAGGSGANVLTF	TGTGCCAGCAGCCTCCCAGCAGGGGGCTCTGGGGCCAACGTCCTGACTTTC
few	15	NA	TRBJ1-1	TRBV6-4	CASDPDSNMNTEAFF	TGTGCCAGCGACCCGGACAGTAACATGAACACTGAAGCTTTCTTT
NA	14	TRBD2	TRBJ2-1	TRBV4-2	CASSPGGRYNEQFF	TGTGCCAGCAGTCCCGGGGGGAGATACAATGAGCAGTTCTTC
NA	17	NA	TRBJ2-1	TRBV6-1	CASSVERARGFNNEQFF	TGTGCCAGCAGTGTAGAGCGGGCTAGGGGTTTTAACAATGAGCAGTTCTTC
NA	15	NA	TRBJ2-3	TRBV6-6	CASRGRQRIPDTQYF	TGTGCCAGCAGGGGTCGACAGAGAATTCCCGATACGCAGTATTTT
NA	16	TRBD1	TRBJ1-1	TRBV5-1	CASSAATGGSRTEAFF	TGCGCCAGCAGCGCCGCGACAGGGGGCTCGAGGACTGAAGCTTTCTTT
NA	16	TRBD1	TRBJ1-2	TRBV27	CASSTRGQGDNYGYTF	TGTGCCAGCAGCACCCGGGGACAGGGGGATAACTATGGCTACACCTTC
NA	14	TRBD1	TRBJ1-2	TRBV27	CASSRTGLSYGYTF	TGTGCCAGCAGTCGGACAGGGCTCAGCTATGGCTACACCTTC
once	13	TRBD1	TRBJ1-1	TRBV3-1/TRBV3-2	CASTGQAGTEAFF	TGTGCCAGCACAGGACAGGCAGGGACTGAAGCTTTCTTT
NA	14	TRBD1	TRBJ2-5	TRBV5-1	CASSLLTGVETQYF	TGCGCCAGCAGCTTATTAACAGGGGTAGAGACCCAGTACTTC
few	15	NA	TRBJ1-2	TRBV7-8	CASSLDPGGSYGYTF	TGTGCCAGCAGCTTAGACCCGGGAGGGAGCTATGGCTACACCTTC
few	15	NA	TRBJ1-1	TRBV15	CATSRDFGGYTEAFF	TGTGCCACCAGCAGAGATTTCGGAGGGTACACTGAAGCTTTCTTT
NA	16	TRBD1	TRBJ1-1	TRBV12-5	CASGLNRGQVSTEAFF	TGTGCTAGTGGACTCAACAGGGGGCAGGTTAGCACTGAAGCTTTCTTT
NA	15	NA	TRBJ2-3	TRBV25-1	CASSDRRLATDTQYF	TGTGCCAGCAGTGATAGGAGACTCGCCACAGATACGCAGTATTTT
NA	20	NA	TRBJ1-6	TRBV3-1/TRBV3-2	CASSQGADKGTFSYNSPLHF	TGTGCCAGCAGCCAAGGGGCGGACAAGGGTACTTTCTCCTATAATTCACCCCTCCACTTT
few	13	NA	TRBJ2-7	TRBV7-3	CASSLDQGGEQYF	TGTGCCAGCAGCTTAGATCAGGGGGGCGAGCAGTACTTC
once	16	NA	TRBJ2-6	TRBV5-8	CASSLGTASGANVLTF	TGTGCCAGCAGCTTGGGTACTGCATCTGGGGCCAACGTCCTGACTTTC
NA	15	NA	TRBJ2-3	TRBV11-3	CASSPQSGSTDTQYF	TGTGCCAGCAGCCCTCAGAGCGGGAGCACAGATACGCAGTATTTT
NA	15	TRBD1	TRBJ1-1	TRBV18	CASSRGTGGDTEAFF	TGTGCCAGCTCACGAGGGACAGGGGGGGACACTGAAGCTTTCTTT
NA	13	NA	TRBJ1-1	TRBV11-3	CASSLDSRGAPFF	TGTGCCAGCAGCTTAGATAGCAGGGGCGCGCCTTTCTTT
many	11	NA	TRBJ1-1	TRBV6-5	CASLASTEAFF	TGTGCCAGCCTCGCTAGCACTGAAGCTTTCTTT
few	15	TRBD1	TRBJ1-5	TRBV5-1	CASSRTGASNQPQHF	TGCGCCAGCAGCCGGACAGGGGCAAGCAATCAGCCCCAGCATTTT
NA	14	NA	TRBJ1-2	TRBV6-5	CASSLRLDTGGYTF	TGTGCCAGCAGTTTAAGGTTGGACACCGGTGGCTACACCTTC
NA	15	TRBD1	TRBJ1-2	TRBV6-6	CASTKTGQGGSGYTF	TGTGCCAGCACCAAAACAGGACAGGGGGGGTCTGGCTACACCTTC
NA	15	NA	TRBJ2-1	TRBV7-6	CASSLFSAVANEQFF	TGTGCCAGCAGCCTCTTCTCGGCGGTAGCGAATGAGCAGTTCTTC